What follows are 31 T cell receptor beta chains derived from one specimen sequenced in a study of T cell clusters in autoimmune cytopenias. TRB was amplified by touch-down multiplex PCR, primer pools A and B combined. TCRdb re-analyzed the multiplex PCR reads; it lists each CDR3 protein once, without DNA. The sample totals more than 9,000 distinct CDR3 sequences. Approximately 36,000 genome equivalents of blood DNA were amplified for TRB. These data were likewise used in another study, on T cell repertoires in aging, cancer and after chemotherapy.

Sequencing was done on a sample of peripheral blood. The receptors shown here come from a human donor in good health.

This clonotype is deemed medium-sized by its frequency. This chain uses TRBV6-5 with TRBJ1-5. The CDR3 totals 14 residues. CDR1 MNHEY and CDR2 SVGAGI come from the germline V gene. The CDR3 here is CASSYSVRSQPQHF.

This chain joins TRBV12-3 or TRBV12-4 and TRBJ2-1; TCRdb outputs TRBD1, but without DNA this stays unchecked. CDR3 length: 13 residues. This CDR3 reads CASSVPPREHQFF.

According to its frequency, this clonotype is medium-sized. The rearrangement joins TRBV6-5 to TRBJ2-5; lacking DNA, the TRBD2 call made by TCRdb goes unchecked. CDR3 length: 15 amino acids. Germline V gene data show CDR1 as MNHEY and CDR2 as SVGAGI. The CDR3 protein is CASKGTSGARETQYF.

The gene calls are TRBV19 and TRBJ2-1. This CDR3 has 15 residues. Germline lookup yields CDR1 LNHDA and CDR2 SQIVND (reference sequence). CDR3: CASSIAGFSYNEQFF.

Measured by frequency, this clonotype is medium-sized. The chain joins TRBV7-9 to TRBJ1-1. Germline CDR1 SEHNR, CDR2 FQNEAQ (reference sequence). The CDR3 is 12 amino acids. The CDR3 is CASRLEDTEAFF.

The J gene is TRBJ1-1, the V gene TRBV27; TCRdb calls TRBD1, which cannot be checked without DNA. Germline assignment: CDR1 MNHEY and CDR2 SMNVEV (reference sequence). This CDR3 spans 13 amino acids. CDR3 in amino acids: CASKRQGGDEAFF.

This clonotype is deemed medium-sized by its frequency. The chain combines TRBV20-1 with TRBJ1-2; the D call of TRBD1 rests on TCRdb alone, since no DNA is present to check it. This CDR3 comprises 14 residues. CDR1 DFQATT and CDR2 SNEGSKA come from the germline V gene (reference sequence). The CDR3 sequence: CSVVPGQGNYGYTF.

The genes are TRBV19 and TRBJ2-7; TCRdb outputs TRBD1, but without DNA this stays unchecked. Germline V gene lookup returns CDR1 LNHDA and CDR2 SQIVND (reference sequence). There are 15 residues in the CDR3. CDR3 sequence: CASSTSGVASYEQYF.

CDR3 amino acids: CASIAGSSGNTIYF. The chain carries TRBV6-2 or TRBV6-3 and TRBJ1-3. Germline V gene lookup returns CDR1 MNHEY and CDR2 SVGEGT. There are 14 residues in the CDR3.

The chain carries TRBV5-4 and TRBJ1-2; TCRdb outputs TRBD1, but without DNA this stays unchecked. This CDR3 region has 15 residues. Germline values: CDR1 SGHNT, CDR2 YYREEE (reference sequence). The CDR3 loop is CASSYQTGIENGYTF.

V usage is TRBV4-3 and J usage is TRBJ1-3; the TCRdb call, TRBD1, lacks DNA for checking. Germline values: CDR1 LGHNA, CDR2 YSLEER. This CDR3 spans 16 amino acids. CDR3 sequence reads: CASSQDTGGSGNTIYF.

Frequency places this clonotype as medium-sized (0.01 to 0.1%). The rearrangement joins TRBV19 to TRBJ2-6; the D call of TRBD1 rests on TCRdb alone, since no DNA is present to check it. Per the germline V gene, CDR1 is LNHDA and CDR2 is SQIVND (reference sequence). This CDR3 is built from 19 residues. The CDR3 loop is CASSRLFASGTPGANVLTF.

The chain joins TRBV11-1 to TRBJ2-5; checking the TCRdb D call of TRBD2 is not possible without DNA. CDR1 and CDR2 from the germline V gene are SGHAT and FQDESV (reference sequence). The length of the CDR3 is 15 residues. CDR3 sequence: CASSLGLAEKETQYF.

This clonotype shows up as medium-sized (0.01 to 0.1%) by frequency. The J gene is TRBJ2-6, the V gene TRBV27; TCRdb reports TRBD1, a call that lacks DNA to check it against. Germline V gene data show CDR1 as MNHEY and CDR2 as SMNVEV (reference sequence). The CDR3 extends over 16 amino acids. The CDR3 sequence: CASSLIAGTGANVLTF. Combining the CDR3 with reference TRBV27 and TRBJ2-6 gives the whole variable domain EAQVTQNPRYLITVTGKKLTVTCSQNMNHEYMSWYRQDPGLGLRQIYYSMNVEVTDKGDVPEGYKVSRKEKRNFPLILESPSPNQTSLYFCASSLIAGTGANVLTFGAGSRLTVL.

By frequency, this clonotype is medium-sized. V usage is TRBV30 and J usage is TRBJ1-6; without DNA, the TCRdb call of TRBD1 cannot be checked. The CDR3 totals 13 residues. Germline V gene lookup returns CDR1 GTSNPN and CDR2 SVGIG (reference sequence). CDR3 region: CAWEGQFNSPLHF.

By frequency, this clonotype is medium-sized. The chain is built from TRBV6-1 and TRBJ1-6; TCRdb's D call of TRBD1 is untestable without DNA. This CDR3 has 13 amino acids. CDR1 is MNHNS, CDR2 SASEGT, per germline. The CDR3 protein is CASAGTGNSPLHF.

The chain carries TRBV28 and TRBJ2-7; without DNA, the TCRdb call of TRBD2 cannot be checked. Per germline, CDR1 MDHEN and CDR2 SYDVKM. The CDR3 extends over 13 amino acids. The CDR3: CASGLAGTYEQYF.

This clonotype is labeled medium-sized based on frequency. The chain couples TRBV7-2 to TRBJ1-3; the D call from TCRdb, TRBD1, cannot be confirmed without DNA. This CDR3 is 16 amino acids long. Germline V gene sequence: CDR1 SGHTA, CDR2 FQGNSA. CDR3 loop: CASSLSTGTGGNTIYF.

CDR3 residues: CSARDRGVFWNEQFF. This chain links TRBV20-1 with TRBJ2-1; TCRdb gives TRBD1 as the D gene, but with no DNA this cannot be confirmed. Germline-derived CDR1 and CDR2 are DFQATT and SNEGSKA (reference sequence). The CDR3 has 15 residues.

This clonotype registers medium-sized by frequency. The chain employs TRBV6-6 and TRBJ1-1; lacking DNA, the TRBD1 call made by TCRdb goes unchecked. Germline lookup yields CDR1 MNHNY and CDR2 SVGAGI (reference sequence). The CDR3 consists of 14 residues. The chain's CDR3 is CASSYEGWNTEAFF.

The chain employs TRBV20-1 and TRBJ2-3; as DNA is missing, the TRBD1 call by TCRdb cannot be tested. There are 17 residues in the CDR3. CDR1 is DFQATT and CDR2 is SNEGSKA in the germline V gene (reference sequence). CDR3 sequence reads: CSARGGPGRRITDTQYF.

The chain has TRBV4-3 and TRBJ1-4. Germline V gives CDR1 LGHNA, CDR2 YSLEER. This CDR3 has 15 amino acids. This CDR3 is CASSLIHQVGEKLFF.

The V gene is TRBV6-5, the J gene TRBJ1-2; TCRdb's D call of TRBD1 is untestable without DNA. The CDR3 has 16 residues. Germline-derived CDR1 and CDR2 are MNHEY and SVGAGI. Here the CDR3 reads CASSRGQLGGINGYTF.

This clonotype counts as medium-sized by frequency. This sequence joins TRBV5-6 and TRBJ2-7; TCRdb designates TRBD1, a call that cannot be tested without DNA. This CDR3 is 16 amino acids long. Germline CDR1 is SGHDT and CDR2 is YYEEEE. CDR3 amino acids: CASSFGQGVFSYEQYF.

The CDR3 region is CASSPLGETQYF. This chain joins TRBV18 and TRBJ2-5. The CDR3 contains 12 residues. Germline CDR1 KGHSH, CDR2 LQKENI.

V is TRBV6-2 or TRBV6-3 and J is TRBJ2-7; checking the TCRdb D call of TRBD1 is not possible without DNA. The CDR3 loop spans 14 amino acids. Germline V gene lookup returns CDR1 MNHEY and CDR2 SVGEGT. The CDR3 sequence: CASSYSGGRHEQYF.

This clonotype shows up as medium-sized by frequency. This chain connects TRBV20-1 to TRBJ1-1; TCRdb selects TRBD1, and the lack of DNA leaves this call unchecked. This CDR3 has 13 residues. Germline V gives CDR1 DFQATT, CDR2 SNEGSKA (reference sequence). The CDR3: CSARDPGQTEAFF.

This CDR3 is CASKEGARTGELFF. V is TRBV6-5 and J is TRBJ2-2; there is no DNA to check the TCRdb D call of TRBD1. This CDR3 comprises 14 residues. Germline CDR1 reads MNHEY; CDR2 reads SVGAGI.

This chain connects TRBV6-5 to TRBJ2-3; without DNA, the TCRdb call of TRBD1 cannot be checked. Germline V gene sequence: CDR1 MNHEY, CDR2 SVGAGI. There are 16 residues in the CDR3. The CDR3 loop reads CASSYSPGQGTDTQYF.

This clonotype registers medium-sized by frequency. J is TRBJ1-4 and V is TRBV5-4. This CDR3 is built from 13 residues. Germline V gene sequence: CDR1 SGHNT, CDR2 YYREEE (reference sequence). This CDR3 is CASSLDGEMKLFF.

V gene TRBV7-9 combines with J gene TRBJ1-2; TCRdb gives TRBD1 as the D gene, but with no DNA this cannot be confirmed. Germline assignment: CDR1 SEHNR and CDR2 FQNEAQ (reference sequence). The CDR3 extends over 14 amino acids. CDR3 residues: CASSLSGGKYGYTF.